Listed below are T cell receptor beta chains from one sample, sequenced in a study of T cell responses to AZD1222 COVID-19 vaccine. Profiling relied on immunoSEQ multiplex PCR, and the TCRdb table lists in-frame clones only, not all of them. The sample contains 45,000 to 60,000 clones, around nine tenths of which appear only once. The sequencing here drew on peripheral blood, taken on day 0 of AZD1222 vaccination. The receptors originated from an adult in good health. CDR3s include the opening cysteine and the closing phenylalanine or tryptophan. Fields, in order: V gene, J gene, clone size, D gene, CDR3 protein, CDR3 DNA. A D gene is named only where the DNA matches it firmly. Clone size is shown for a subset of rows, as once, few, many or a class of expanded clone.

>TRBV9|TRBJ2-3|-|-
CASSVATTTTDTQYF
TGTGCCAGCAGCGTAGCTACAACTACCACAGATACGCAGTATTTT
>TRBV19|TRBJ1-2|-|TRBD1
CASSNRQGTGGYTF
TGTGCCAGTAGTAACCGACAGGGGACAGGGGGCTACACCTTC
>TRBV2|TRBJ1-5|-|TRBD1
CASSARDSRYSNQPQHF
TGTGCCAGCAGTGCGAGGGACAGTCGATATAGCAATCAGCCCCAGCATTTT
>TRBV30|TRBJ1-3|-|-
CAWRYGSTSTIYF
TGTGCCTGGAGATATGGTTCCACGAGCACCATATATTTT
>TRBV19|TRBJ2-4|-|-
CASSMAGDAAKNIQYF
TGTGCCAGTAGTATGGCCGGGGATGCGGCCAAAAACATTCAGTACTTC
>TRBV7-2|TRBJ1-6|-|TRBD1
CASSSGGAGVNSPLHF
TGTGCCAGCAGCTCAGGGGGCGCCGGGGTGAATTCACCCCTCCACTTT
>TRBV6-2/TRBV6-3|TRBJ1-1|few|TRBD1
CASSYPGTGRNTEAFF
TGTGCCAGCAGTTACCCCGGGACAGGTAGAAACACTGAAGCTTTCTTT
>TRBV6-6|TRBJ2-4|-|TRBD2
CASSSGTSLIQYF
TGTGCCAGCAGTTCGGGGACTAGCCTTATTCAGTACTTC
>TRBV5-1|TRBJ1-2|-|-
CASSFEGSGGYTF
TGCGCCAGCAGCTTCGAAGGGTCGGGTGGCTACACCTTC
>TRBV2|TRBJ1-4|-|-
CASRDRGEKLFF
TGTGCCAGCAGGGATAGGGGTGAAAAACTGTTTTTT
>TRBV6-6|TRBJ1-2|-|-
CASSRPQRWAGEAGYTF
TGTGCCAGCAGTCGCCCGCAGAGGTGGGCAGGGGAAGCTGGCTACACCTTC
>TRBV6-5|TRBJ1-2|-|-
CASSYVRGANYGYTF
TGTGCCAGCAGTTACGTCAGGGGCGCTAACTATGGCTACACCTTC
>TRBV5-3|TRBJ2-2|-|TRBD1
CARSLGGNTGELFF
TGTGCCAGAAGCTTAGGGGGCAACACCGGGGAGCTGTTTTTT
>TRBV4-3|TRBJ2-1|-|-
CASSGETYNEQFF
TGCGCCAGCAGCGGGGAGACCTACAATGAGCAGTTCTTC
>TRBV7-2|TRBJ2-1|-|TRBD2
CASSLARGGYNEQFF
TGTGCCAGCAGCTTAGCGCGGGGGGGGTACAATGAGCAGTTCTTC
>TRBV7-3|TRBJ1-4|few|-
CASSLISGEKLFF
TGTGCCAGCAGCTTAATCTCCGGGGAAAAACTGTTTTTT
>TRBV10-1|TRBJ1-1|-|-
CASSEVGGMNTEAFF
TGCGCCAGCAGTGAGGTCGGGGGCATGAACACTGAAGCTTTCTTT
>TRBV6-4|TRBJ2-3|-|-
CASSVEGGLTDTQYF
TGTGCCAGCAGTGTGGAGGGGGGGCTGACAGATACGCAGTATTTT
>TRBV28|TRBJ1-4|-|-
CASSSPGQPNEKLFF
TGTGCCAGCAGTTCCCCGGGACAACCTAATGAAAAACTGTTTTTT
>TRBV10-3|TRBJ1-1|-|-
CAIIGQLNTEAFF
TGTGCCATCATAGGGCAGTTGAACACTGAAGCTTTCTTT
>TRBV3-1/TRBV3-2|TRBJ2-1|-|TRBD2
CASRLMAGGPQLF
TGTGCCAGCAGGCTAATGGCGGGGGGGCCTCAGCTCTTC
>TRBV4-2|TRBJ2-1|-|-
CASSQGRRDGLNEQFF
TGTGCCAGCAGCCAGGGTAGACGGGACGGCCTCAATGAGCAGTTCTTC
>TRBV12-3/TRBV12-4|TRBJ2-7|-|-
CASRTDVSYEQYF
TGTGCCAGCAGGACAGATGTCTCCTACGAGCAGTACTTC
>TRBV7-7|TRBJ1-5|-|-
CASSPGTSGPQHF
TGTGCCAGCAGCCCTGGGACCTCTGGGCCCCAGCATTTT
>TRBV5-5|TRBJ1-2|few|-
CASSPRDANYGYTF
TGTGCCAGCAGCCCCCGGGACGCTAACTATGGCTACACCTTC
>TRBV19|TRBJ2-3|few|-
CASLSGDTQYF
TGTGCCAGTCTCTCTGGAGATACGCAGTATTTT
>TRBV5-4|TRBJ2-3|once|-
CASSPDWTVTDTQYF
TGTGCCAGCAGCCCCGACTGGACAGTCACAGATACGCAGTATTTT
>TRBV20-1|TRBJ2-3|-|TRBD2
CSASRGGLDTQYF
TGCAGTGCTAGTCGCGGGGGGTTAGATACGCAGTATTTT
>TRBV3-1/TRBV3-2|TRBJ2-3|-|TRBD2
CASSQDERGLRSADTQYF
TGTGCCAGCAGCCAAGATGAGCGGGGGCTACGAAGTGCAGATACGCAGTATTTT
>TRBV10-3|TRBJ1-5|-|-
CAISGSGANQPQHF
TGTGCCATCAGTGGCTCAGGGGCCAATCAGCCCCAGCATTTT
>TRBV30|TRBJ1-5|-|-
CAWTPGENFYNQPQHF
TGTGCCTGGACCCCGGGGGAAAATTTTTACAATCAGCCCCAGCATTTT
>TRBV29-1|TRBJ1-1|-|-
CSVEGESVTEAFF
TGCAGCGTTGAGGGGGAGTCGGTTACTGAAGCTTTCTTT
>TRBV7-6|TRBJ2-1|-|-
CASSQPSTSGNEQFF
TGTGCCAGCAGCCAGCCGTCTACGTCGGGCAATGAGCAGTTCTTC
>TRBV19|TRBJ1-5|few|-
CASSWDSNQPQHF
TGTGCCAGTAGTTGGGATAGCAATCAGCCCCAGCATTTT
>TRBV13|TRBJ1-5|-|TRBD1
CASSFSGTGGGNQPQHF
TGTGCCAGCAGCTTCTCCGGGACAGGGGGCGGCAATCAGCCCCAGCATTTT
>TRBV2|TRBJ2-3|-|TRBD1
CASRTQGLGRNTQYF
TGTGCCAGCAGGACACAGGGGTTGGGAAGAAATACGCAGTATTTT
>TRBV5-1|TRBJ1-2|few|TRBD1
CASSLGTGYDYGYTF
TGCGCCAGCAGCTTGGGGACAGGGTACGACTATGGCTACACCTTC